The sequence of this T cell receptor beta chain was determined in a study of T cells in localized non-small cell lung cancer. Study-wide results and limits: Blood T cell density predicted longer survival; adjacent-lung clonality, shorter. Uninvolved adjacent lung showed peak T cell clonality, exceeding tumor.

Profiling relied on immunoSEQ multiplex PCR, and the TCRdb table lists in-frame clones only, not all of them. The sample contains several thousand clones, approximately 50% of which appear only once. Trimming left V 0 bases short and J 2 bases short, with 8 bases between. This CDR3 region has 14 residues. Germline values: CDR1 MNHGY, CDR2 SAAAGT. As to this clone: Its antigen is currently unknown.

This chain connects TRBV6-8 to TRBJ2-7; no clear D. The origin of this receptor is an older female donor with stage I lung adenocarcinoma. The sample in question was lymph node tissue, obtained before any cancer treatment. The CDR3 DNA is TGTGCCAGCAGTTACTCGTGGTCCCCCTACGAGCAGTACTTC. This codes for CASSYSWSPYEQYF.